Included here is one T cell receptor (beta chain) sequence, with context. The specificity of this receptor is unknown. No clone much larger than this one lies a single base away; base qualities are absent. This specimen belongs to a study of response to subunit inactivated influenza vaccine (dated by TCRdb to the late 2010s). The study in broad terms: Deep quantitative profiling of the T cell receptor repertoire was used in the study to follow responses to a trivalent subunit inactivated influenza vaccine.

The sample's time point label is to be understood as: approximately 40 days after influenza vaccine administration. General study outcomes and caveats: It was suggested by the authors that each seasonal influenza vaccination may recruit only a limited number of new T cells.

The protocol used for the library was RT-PCR. These reads were obtained on an Illumina HiSeq 2500. TCRdb reanalyzed the raw reads on its own, using fastp at Q25 for trimming and MiXCR for clone calling, and kept in-frame beta chains. One record per CDR3 amino acid sequence lists the most common genes and DNA. The sample table records about 480,000 distinct CDR3 sequences; over 10% of these occur just once. Around 13% of the sample lies in the top ten. This receptor was taken from a man aged 50 or older who received an inactivated influenza vaccine. Donor details come from another sample of the same person, matched by shared clones. Material: PBMCs from blood, obtained 40 to 50 days after vaccination.

This receptor has the CDR3 CSAPRGGGPYNEQFF. Here is the DNA: TGCAGTGCCCCGAGGGGGGGGGGACCCTACAATGAGCAGTTCTTC. The sequence is built from TRBV20-1 and TRBJ2-1; matching of 7 bases hints at TRBD2 as the D gene. The germline V gene (reference sequence) specifies DFQATT as CDR1 and SNEGSKA as CDR2. The junction carries 17 bases between V and J, which are trimmed by 6 bases and 2 bases respectively. Measured from the cysteine to the phenylalanine, the CDR3 is 15 residues long. CDR3 DNA is the only sequence kept; it has 45 bases, read in frame from the first base.